Presented here are 18 T cell receptor beta chains from one specimen sequenced in a study of OX40 agonist ivuxolimab in advanced cancers. The assay was immunoSEQ multiplex PCR, and TCRdb's table has in-frame clones only and misses some. The table lists 82,000 or so clones, around 83% of them singletons. The sequenced sample was CD4+ or CD8+ T cells sorted from blood, obtained in a trial of the OX40 agonist ivuxolimab. The receptors come from an adult with an advanced solid tumor such as melanoma, head and neck, liver or kidney cancer.

The CDR3 spells CASQTASSYNSPLHF. For the CDR3, the DNA is TGTGCCAGCCAGACAGCTAGCTCCTATAATTCACCCCTCCACTTT. The chain couples TRBV19 to TRBJ1-6; tentative D call: TRBD1 (5 bases). V lost 9 bases, J lost 0 bases, and 12 bases lay in between. The CDR3 length is 15 residues. The germline V gene has CDR1 LNHDA and CDR2 SQIVND (reference sequence).

J is TRBJ1-4 and V is TRBV28, with D possibly matching TRBD1 (5 bases). Trimming removed 5 bases from V and 8 bases from J, with 21 bases in between. Looked up from germline, CDR1 is MDHEN and CDR2 is SYDVKM. CDR3 length equals 16 residues. The CDR3 is CASSAGTGLGYEKLFF. In nucleotides, the CDR3 is TGTGCCAGCAGTGCGGGGACGGGACTGGGATACGAAAAACTGTTTTTT. Based on the CDR3 plus reference TRBV28 and TRBJ1-4, the full variable domain is DVKVTQSSRYLVKRTGEKVFLECVQDMDHENMFWYRQDPGLGLRLIYFSYDVKMKEKGDIPEGYSVSREKKERFSLILESASTNQTSMYLCASSAGTGLGYEKLFFGSGTQLSVL.

The rearrangement links TRBV19 to TRBJ1-5; D is undetermined. Trimming took off 6 bases at V and 0 bases at J, with 9 bases between the two ends. Germline V CDR1 and CDR2: LNHDA, SQIVND (reference sequence). The CDR3 extends over 14 amino acids. CDR3 nucleotide sequence: TGTGCCAGTAGGCTTCTTCCTAGCAATCAGCCCCAGCATTTT. Translated: CASRLLPSNQPQHF.

The rearrangement links TRBV2 to TRBJ1-4; D might be TRBD1 (6 bases). Germline values: CDR1 SNHLY, CDR2 FYNNEI. The CDR3 runs to 14 residues. Trimming took 5 bases from V and 5 from J, leaving 12 bases between them. The CDR3 is CASSYQGLNEKLFF. In DNA form, the CDR3 reads TGTGCCAGCAGTTATCAGGGGCTGAATGAAAAACTGTTTTTT.

CDR3 nucleotide sequence: TGTGCCAGTAGTATGTCTGGACCGGGGACAGATACGCAGTATTTT. Protein: CASSMSGPGTDTQYF. The chain recombines TRBV19 with TRBJ2-3; possibly TRBD2 for D (5 bases). Germline V gene lookup returns CDR1 LNHDA and CDR2 SQIVND (reference sequence). V lost 3 bases to trimming and J lost 3 bases, with 13 bases between them. This CDR3 is 15 amino acids long.

This chain joins TRBV14 and TRBJ1-3; D is unresolved. Trimming removed 4 bases from V and 0 bases from J, with 10 bases in between. CDR1 is SGHDN, CDR2 FVKESK, per germline. This CDR3 region has 15 residues. In DNA, the CDR3 is TGTGCCAGCAGCCGCGATACCTACTCTGGAAACACCATATATTTT. Its translation: CASSRDTYSGNTIYF.

V gene TRBV19 combines with J gene TRBJ1-1; D is possibly TRBD1 (5 bases). Germline V gene data show CDR1 as LNHDA and CDR2 as SQIVND (reference sequence). The CDR3 is 12 amino acids. The germline V and J ends were trimmed by 3 bases and 8 bases, with 10 bases remaining between them. The chain's CDR3 is CASSIARVEAFF. As DNA, the CDR3 is TGTGCCAGTAGTATTGCCAGGGTCGAAGCTTTCTTT.

This chain joins TRBV5-1 and TRBJ2-3; D not certain. Germline V gene lookup returns CDR1 SGHRS and CDR2 YFSETQ. The V and J ends lost 0 bases and 3 bases respectively, with 8 bases between them. The CDR3 contains 14 residues. This CDR3 reads CASSLEPVTDTQYF. DNA for the CDR3: TGCGCCAGCAGCTTGGAGCCCGTGACAGATACGCAGTATTTT.

The chain is built from TRBV6-5 and TRBJ1-2; D gene uncertain. V lost 5 bases and J lost 5, with 3 bases in between. This CDR3 region has 10 residues. Germline assignment: CDR1 MNHEY and CDR2 SVGAGI. This CDR3 reads CASSEYGYTF. The CDR3 DNA reads as TGTGCCAGCAGTGAATATGGCTACACCTTC.

The V and J genes are TRBV5-1 and TRBJ2-3; 8 nucleotides line up with TRBD1. CDR3 length: 15 amino acids. The V gene's germline CDR1 is SGHRS and CDR2 YFSETQ. V shed 4 bases, J shed 0 bases, and the junction held 4 bases outside the gene matches. The CDR3 DNA reads as TGCGCCAGCAGCCCCAACAGGGGGAGCACAGATACGCAGTATTTT. This translates into CASSPNRGSTDTQYF. Full variable domain (remainder filled in from reference TRBV5-1 and TRBJ2-3): KAGVTQTPRYLIKTRGQQVTLSCSPISGHRSVSWYQQTPGQGLQFLFEYFSETQRNKGNFPGRFSGRQFSNSRSEMNVSTLELGDSALYLCASSPNRGSTDTQYFGPGTRLTVL.

V is TRBV14 and J is TRBJ1-5, with TRBD1 matching 9 bases. Germline assignment: CDR1 SGHDN and CDR2 FVKESK. V dropped 4 bases and J dropped 1; count of bases not matched to a gene: 8. CDR3 length equals 17 residues. CDR3 residues: CASSPDRGVKSNQPQHF. The CDR3 DNA sequence: TGTGCCAGCAGCCCTGACAGGGGGGTGAAGAGCAATCAGCCCCAGCATTTT.

The table lists this clone with a count of one. The chain is built from TRBV11-2 and TRBJ1-1; no clear D gene. Germline V gives CDR1 SGHAT, CDR2 FQNNGV. Trimming cost V 3 bases and J 3 bases, with 8 bases left between them. This CDR3 comprises 13 residues. Written as DNA, the CDR3 is TGTGCCAGCAGCTTGACGGCCTACACTGAAGCTTTCTTT. Its translation: CASSLTAYTEAFF.

The chain couples TRBV5-4 to TRBJ1-4; maybe TRBD1 (5 bases). V was shortened by 3 bases and J by 6 bases, with 15 bases between the two germline ends. Germline V gene data show CDR1 as SGHNT and CDR2 as YYREEE (reference sequence). This CDR3 has 15 amino acids. CDR3 protein: CASSSAGQGDEKLFF. CDR3 coding DNA: TGTGCCAGCAGCTCGGCGGGTCAGGGCGATGAAAAACTGTTTTTT.

The chain has TRBV18 and TRBJ2-4, with D hard to call. CDR3 length: 15 residues. Germline V gene sequence: CDR1 KGHSH, CDR2 LQKENI. Trimming cost V 2 bases and J 0 bases, with 8 bases left between them. Written as DNA, the CDR3 is TGTGCCAGCTCACCAAAGGAACTAGCCAAAAACATTCAGTACTTC. As protein: CASSPKELAKNIQYF. Filled out from reference TRBV18 and TRBJ2-4, the complete variable domain reads NAGVMQNPRHLVRRRGQEARLRCSPMKGHSHVYWYRQLPEEGLKFMVYLQKENIIDESGMPKERFSAEFPKEGPSILRIQQVVRGDSAAYFCASSPKELAKNIQYFGAGTRLSVL.

The genes are TRBV28 and TRBJ1-5; D ambiguous. Germline V gene sequence: CDR1 MDHEN, CDR2 SYDVKM. This CDR3 has 14 amino acids. V was trimmed by 7 bases and J by 5 bases, leaving 15 bases between them. This chain's CDR3 is CASNPPTTYQPQHF. As DNA, the CDR3 is TGTGCCAGCAATCCACCGACCACCTATCAGCCCCAGCATTTT.

With regard to this clone: Mismatch with germline at one junction end may stem from a read error. The chain has TRBV7-7 and TRBJ2-5; perhaps TRBD1 as D (5 bases). CDR3 length: 15 amino acids. Looked up from germline, CDR1 is SSHAT and CDR2 is FNYEAQ (reference sequence). CDR3 DNA: TGTGCTAGCAGCTTAGTCGGCAGGGAAGGGGAGACCCAGTACTTC. It specifies CASSLVGREGETQYF.

The table lists this clone with a count of one. V usage is TRBV9 and J usage is TRBJ2-5; TRBD1 agrees at 11 bases. The germline CDR1 and CDR2 sequences are SGDLS and YYNGEE. The CDR3 length is 14 residues. Trimming took 0 bases from V and 7 from J; bases not matched to a gene: 2. This CDR3 is CASSVEGQGGTQYF. The CDR3 DNA is TGTGCCAGCAGCGTAGAGGGACAGGGGGGGACCCAGTACTTC.

V usage is TRBV6-1 and J usage is TRBJ2-1, with TRBD2 matching over 10 bases. The CDR3 is 15 residues long. Germline values: CDR1 MNHNS, CDR2 SASEGT. J lost 2 bases, V lost 4 bases, and 2 bases had no gene match. The CDR3 DNA follows: TGTGCCAGCAGTGCGCTAGCGGGGGCCTACAATGAGCAGTTCTTC. It encodes CASSALAGAYNEQFF.